The 27 T cell receptor beta chains presented below share a single source sample, sequenced in a study of T cells in Graves' hyperthyroidism and ophthalmopathy. RNA transcripts provided the source from which TCR beta CDR3 regions were amplified. The HTBI primer set drove a first-round RT-PCR of the TCR CDR3. MiXCR was run by TCRdb on the multiplex PCR reads, yielding one entry per CDR3 protein. The data contain more than 550,000 distinct CDR3 sequences, around 16% of them singletons. Sequenced material: blood. Every receptor here comes from a man in his fifties or sixties with Graves' hyperthyroidism.

This clonotype was recorded many times. The chain joins TRBV12-3 or TRBV12-4 to TRBJ2-3; D is unclear. CDR3 length equals 17 residues. Trimming stripped 3 bases from V and 3 bases from J, with 19 bases between. In nucleotides, the CDR3 is TGTGCCAGCAGTTTTGTCCAGAACGAGATTGGGACAGATACGCAGTATTTT. This codes for CASSFVQNEIGTDTQYF.

In its sample, this clonotype was seen many times. This chain joins TRBV7-2 and TRBJ2-2; D might be TRBD1 (6 bases). The V end was cut by 5 bases, the J end by 3 bases, with 13 bases between. The germline V gene encodes CDR1 SGHTA and CDR2 FQGNSA. This CDR3 region has 15 residues. The chain's CDR3 is CASSPPGTHTGELFF. CDR3 DNA: TGTGCCAGCAGCCCCCCCGGGACACACACCGGGGAGCTGTTTTTT.

This clonotype was observed at least ten times. The V call is TRBV28, the J call TRBJ2-1; a weak D match, TRBD1 (6 bases). CDR1 is MDHEN and CDR2 is SYDVKM in the germline V gene. The V end was cut by 7 bases, the J end by 4 bases, with 17 bases between. The CDR3 extends over 15 amino acids. CDR3 bases: TGTGCCAGCATTCCCCCAGGGGATGTATACAATGAGCAGTTCTTC. Translation: CASIPPGDVYNEQFF.

The chain combines TRBV19 with TRBJ1-5; 9 bases are a match to TRBD1. Trimming cost V 3 bases and J 0 bases; bases outside gene matches: 6. This CDR3 has 17 residues. Germline V gene sequence: CDR1 LNHDA, CDR2 SQIVND (reference sequence). The CDR3 DNA follows: TGTGCCAGTAGTATTTTAGGGACAGGGTTTAGCAATCAGCCCCAGCATTTT. This translates into CASSILGTGFSNQPQHF.

In its sample, this clonotype was seen many times. The gene calls are TRBV27 and TRBJ1-4; a possible D gene is TRBD1 (5 bases). There are 14 residues in the CDR3. The germline gives CDR1 MNHEY, CDR2 SMNVEV (reference sequence). Trimming took off 2 bases at V and 4 bases at J, with 8 bases between the two ends. The CDR3 nucleotides read TGTGCCAGCAGTTTAAGGGGCGGTAATGAAAAACTGTTTTTT. Its translation: CASSLRGGNEKLFF.

This clonotype was counted a few times. The chain is built from TRBV5-5 and TRBJ2-7; D tentatively fits TRBD1 or TRBD2 (5 bases each). The V and J ends lost 4 bases and 0 bases respectively, with 17 bases between them. The V gene's germline CDR1 is SGHKS and CDR2 YYEKEE (reference sequence). This CDR3 is built from 16 residues. CDR3 sequence: CASSPLVGTTSYEQYF. The CDR3 coding sequence is TGTGCCAGCAGCCCTCTCGTCGGGACCACCTCCTACGAGCAGTACTTC.

This clonotype has more than one count but fewer than ten. This sequence joins TRBV30 and TRBJ2-2; D gene uncertain. Germline V gene data show CDR1 as GTSNPN and CDR2 as SVGIG (reference sequence). Trimming cost V 4 bases and J 8 bases, with 14 bases left between them. The CDR3 contains 13 residues. CDR3 residues: CAWNVATTGELFF. The CDR3 coding sequence is TGTGCCTGGAATGTGGCCACCACGGGGGAGCTGTTTTTT.

This clonotype was seen a few times. The chain uses TRBV28 and TRBJ1-2; D is perhaps TRBD1 (5 bases). With 10 bases removed from V and 6 bases from J, the gap between germline ends came to 12 bases. The CDR3 totals 11 residues. The germline V gene has CDR1 MDHEN and CDR2 SYDVKM. CDR3 sequence reads: CATQRGDGYTF. In DNA, the CDR3 is TGTGCCACCCAGAGAGGGGATGGCTACACCTTC.

In this sample, this clonotype turned up many times. The rearrangement links TRBV12-3 or TRBV12-4 to TRBJ1-1; maybe TRBD1 (6 bases). The CDR3 has 13 residues. V was pared by 5 bases and J by 3 bases, with 10 bases between. The CDR3 loop reads CASSQDRYTEAFF. Written as DNA, the CDR3 is TGTGCCAGCAGTCAAGACAGGTACACTGAAGCTTTCTTT.

This clonotype came up a few times. The chain recombines TRBV19 with TRBJ1-2; 8 bases are a match to TRBD1. V was clipped by 5 bases and J by 0 bases; unmatched bases: 11. Germline-derived CDR1 and CDR2 are LNHDA and SQIVND (reference sequence). This CDR3 contains 17 residues. For the CDR3, the DNA is TGTGCCAGTAGTTTCCGACAGGGGACATCTACTAACTATGGCTACACCTTC. This translates into CASSFRQGTSTNYGYTF.

This clonotype was counted between two and nine times. The V gene is TRBV20-1, the J gene TRBJ2-2; D not certain. Per the germline V gene, CDR1 is DFQATT and CDR2 is SNEGSKA (reference sequence). V dropped 7 bases and J dropped 3 bases, with 15 bases sitting between them. This CDR3 is built from 14 residues. CDR3 sequence: CSVSRQEHTGELFF. The CDR3 coding sequence is TGCAGTGTAAGCCGTCAGGAGCACACCGGGGAGCTGTTTTTT.

The chain joins TRBV20-1 to TRBJ2-7; D call uncertain. The CDR3 is 11 amino acids. CDR1 is DFQATT, CDR2 SNEGSKA, per germline (reference sequence). V was clipped by 6 bases and J by 7 bases, with 13 bases between them. The CDR3 coding sequence is TGCAGTGCCACTACAAGAAGGGAGCAGTACTTC. This encodes CSATTRREQYF.

This chain connects TRBV30 to TRBJ1-4, with 7 bases identical to TRBD1. The CDR3 sequence is 14 residues long. CDR1 and CDR2 (germline): GTSNPN, SVGIG (reference sequence). V shed 2 bases and J 2 bases; nucleotides not matched to a gene: 2. CDR3 in DNA: TGTGCCTGGAGTTCGACAGGGACTAATGAAAAACTGTTTTTT. Its protein is CAWSSTGTNEKLFF.

The table lists this clonotype with a few counts. The chain has TRBV5-1 and TRBJ2-1; TRBD2 matches at 8 bases. Germline assignment: CDR1 SGHRS and CDR2 YFSETQ. The CDR3 totals 16 residues. V shed 4 bases, J shed 0 bases, and the junction held 6 bases outside the gene matches. The CDR3 reads CASSPVAGSSYNEQFF. For the CDR3, the DNA is TGCGCCAGCAGCCCGGTAGCGGGGAGCTCCTACAATGAGCAGTTCTTC.

As DNA, the CDR3 is TGCGCCAGCAGCTTATCAACAGGGTTAAATGAGCAGTTCTTC. Translating gives CASSLSTGLNEQFF. V gene TRBV5-1 combines with J gene TRBJ2-1, with D possibly being TRBD1 (6 bases). The CDR3 extends over 14 amino acids. V was shortened by 2 bases and J by 7 bases, with 13 bases between the two germline ends. Germline V gene data show CDR1 as SGHRS and CDR2 as YFSETQ.

This clonotype was observed a few times. The chain combines TRBV3-1 with TRBJ1-6; D possibly corresponds to TRBD1 (6 bases). The CDR3 is 17 amino acids. The germline V and J ends were trimmed by 0 bases and 0 bases, with 9 bases remaining between them. Germline CDR1 reads LGHDT; CDR2 reads YNNKEL (reference sequence). The DNA of the CDR3 is TGTGCCAGCAGCCAAGATCGGGGGCGCTCCTATAATTCACCCCTCCACTTT. Encoded protein: CASSQDRGRSYNSPLHF.

The sample holds a few counts of this clonotype. This rearrangement joins TRBV11-2 to TRBJ2-7; D gene ambiguous. Germline V gives CDR1 SGHAT, CDR2 FQNNGV. Trimming took off 5 bases at V and 0 bases at J, with 14 bases between the two ends. The CDR3 loop spans 15 amino acids. The CDR3: CASSLTDNFSYEQYF. CDR3 nucleotide sequence: TGTGCCAGCAGCCTCACCGACAATTTCTCCTACGAGCAGTACTTC.

In its sample, this clonotype was seen many times. V usage is TRBV12-3 or TRBV12-4 and J usage is TRBJ1-2, with 10 bases that match TRBD1. V gave up 6 bases and J gave up 5 bases; unmatched junction bases: 6. The CDR3 is 14 amino acids. CDR3 nucleotide sequence: TGTGCCAGCAGCACCGGACAGGGGGGATATGGCTACACCTTC. This gives the protein CASSTGQGGYGYTF.

This rearrangement joins TRBV7-3 to TRBJ2-7, with unresolved D. The germline CDR1 and CDR2 sequences are SGHTA and FQGTGA. The V gene lost 5 bases and the J gene lost 1 base, with 15 bases spanning the gap. CDR3 size: 15 residues. The CDR3 here is CASSLSPSGSYEQYF. The CDR3 DNA follows: TGTGCCAGCAGCCTCAGCCCCTCCGGGTCCTACGAGCAGTACTTC.

This clonotype was counted ten times or more. The chain combines TRBV12-3 or TRBV12-4 with TRBJ2-1, with 9 bases aligning to TRBD2. This CDR3 has 14 residues. The ends lost 11 bases at V and 3 bases at J; junction bases unmatched: 8. This CDR3 is CADVAGALYNEQFF. For the CDR3, the DNA is TGTGCCGACGTAGCGGGAGCTCTCTACAATGAGCAGTTCTTC.

The rearrangement uses TRBV27 and TRBJ1-4, with a tentative D call TRBD1 (5 bases). The CDR3 sequence is 18 residues long. In germline, CDR1 is MNHEY, CDR2 SMNVEV (reference sequence). Trimming stripped 3 bases from V and 2 bases from J, with 19 bases between. The CDR3 DNA reads as TGTGCCAGCAGTTTTCCCCGGGACCCACCCCGGACTAATGAAAAACTGTTTTTT. Protein sequence: CASSFPRDPPRTNEKLFF.

The table lists this clonotype with many counts. This chain uses TRBV12-5 with TRBJ2-1; maybe TRBD2 (6 bases). The CDR3 totals 14 residues. V was clipped by 5 bases and J by 5 bases, with 13 bases between them. CDR1 LGHNT and CDR2 FRNRAP come from the germline V gene. DNA for the CDR3: TGTGCTAGTGGTGGCCCTAGCGCTAACAATGAGCAGTTCTTC. Its translation is CASGGPSANNEQFF.

This chain joins TRBV20-1 and TRBJ1-6; 7 bases match TRBD1. Germline CDR1 and CDR2: DFQATT and SNEGSKA (reference sequence). The V and J ends lost 3 bases and 0 bases, in that order; junction bases with no gene match: 8. The CDR3 totals 17 residues. The CDR3 bases are TGCAGTGCTAGGGCCTTGACAGGGAGCTCCTATAATTCACCCCTCCACTTT. It translates to CSARALTGSSYNSPLHF.

The table lists this clonotype with many counts. The chain uses TRBV6-2 or TRBV6-3 and TRBJ2-5; no clear D gene. V was clipped by 4 bases and J by 5 bases, with 20 bases between them. The CDR3 is 16 amino acids. From germline, CDR1 is MNHEY and CDR2 SVGEGT. The CDR3 protein is CASSLGRATPRETQYF. CDR3 DNA sequence: TGTGCCAGCAGTTTAGGACGGGCCACCCCAAGGGAGACCCAGTACTTC.

This chain connects TRBV24-1 to TRBJ2-1; 13 bases are shared with TRBD2. V trimming: 3 bases; J trimming: 8 bases; junction bases outside the gene matches: 6. The CDR3 covers 16 residues. Germline CDR1 reads KGHDR; CDR2 reads SFDVKD. The CDR3 protein is CATSDPRLAGGDEQFF. The DNA of the CDR3 is TGTGCCACCAGTGATCCTCGACTAGCGGGAGGAGATGAGCAGTTCTTC.

This clonotype has a handful of counts. A much larger clone is a single base away; this may be a read error. The V call is TRBV7-9, the J call TRBJ2-5; D could derive from TRBD1 or TRBD2 (6 bases each). CDR1 SEHNR and CDR2 FQNEAQ come from the germline V gene (reference sequence). The CDR3 runs to 14 residues. The CDR3 here is CVSSKEGGRETQYF. CDR3 nucleotide sequence: TGTGTCAGCAGCAAGGAGGGGGGCCGAGAGACCCAGTACTTC.

The genes are TRBV30 and TRBJ2-1, with D unclear. The germline gives CDR1 GTSNPN, CDR2 SVGIG (reference sequence). This CDR3 spans 11 amino acids. V lost 4 bases, J lost 5 bases, and 6 bases lay in between. CDR3 in amino acids: CAWTANNEQFF. The CDR3 DNA is TGTGCCTGGACCGCTAACAATGAGCAGTTCTTC.